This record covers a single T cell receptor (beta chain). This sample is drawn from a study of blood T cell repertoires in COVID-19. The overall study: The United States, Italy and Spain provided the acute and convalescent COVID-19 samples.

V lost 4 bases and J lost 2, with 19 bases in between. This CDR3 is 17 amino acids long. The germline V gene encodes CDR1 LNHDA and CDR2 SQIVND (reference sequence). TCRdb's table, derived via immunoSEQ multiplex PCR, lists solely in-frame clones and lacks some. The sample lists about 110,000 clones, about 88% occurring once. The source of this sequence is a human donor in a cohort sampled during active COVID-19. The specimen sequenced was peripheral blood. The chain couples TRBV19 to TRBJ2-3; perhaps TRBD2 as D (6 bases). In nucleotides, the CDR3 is TGTGCCAGTAGTACAACGAAAGGACTACCCAACACAGATACGCAGTATTTT. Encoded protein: CASSTTKGLPNTDTQYF.